These T cell receptor beta chains were read from a single sample in a study of OX40 agonist ivuxolimab in advanced cancers. Clones were read by immunoSEQ multiplex PCR, and TCRdb kept only the in-frame ones, dropping some. The sample includes tens of thousands of clones, 79% of them seen just once. This specimen consisted of CD4+ or CD8+ T cells sorted from blood, obtained in a trial of the OX40 agonist ivuxolimab. The receptors come from an adult with an advanced solid tumor such as melanoma, head and neck, liver or kidney cancer. The CDR3 runs from the conserved cysteine through the conserved F or W. A D gene is named only where the DNA matches it firmly. Expanded clones are given a class, and other clones once, few, many or no size at all.

NA	TRBJ1-2	NA	TRBV6-5	TGTGCCAGCAGAAGCAGGGGAGAGTATGGCTACACCTTC	CASRSRGEYGYTF
NA	TRBJ2-2	TRBD1	TRBV19	TGTGCCAGTAGTTTGACAGGGGTTGCCGGGGAGCTGTTTTTT	CASSLTGVAGELFF
few	TRBJ2-1	TRBD2	TRBV5-6	TGTGCCAGCAGCTTGACCGGTAGCGGGGGATATTACAATGAGCAGTTCTTC	CASSLTGSGGYYNEQFF
NA	TRBJ2-3	NA	TRBV25-1	TGTGCCAGCCCCGGACAGCCCCTCTCTAGCACAGATACGCAGTATTTT	CASPGQPLSSTDTQYF
NA	TRBJ1-1	NA	TRBV13	TGTGCCAGCAGCTTTGGAGGCACTGAAGCTTTCTTT	CASSFGGTEAFF
NA	TRBJ1-1	NA	TRBV7-8	TGTGCCAGCAGCACACACGGGATGAACACTGAAGCTTTCTTT	CASSTHGMNTEAFF
NA	TRBJ2-3	TRBD2	TRBV2	TGTGCCACCTCAAGGGAGAGCGGGGGGGCAGATACGCAGTATTTT	CATSRESGGADTQYF
NA	TRBJ2-3	TRBD2	TRBV27	TGTGCCAGCAGTTTGACTAGCGGTAAGACAGATACGCAGTATTTT	CASSLTSGKTDTQYF
NA	TRBJ2-1	NA	TRBV7-7	TGTGCCAGCAGCTTAGGATCTAAGAACAATGAGCAGTTCTTC	CASSLGSKNNEQFF
NA	TRBJ2-2	TRBD1	TRBV7-2	TGTGCCAGCAGCCCCGGGACAGGAAACACCGGGGAGCTGTTTTTT	CASSPGTGNTGELFF
once	TRBJ1-2	NA	TRBV21-1	TGTGCCAGCAGCACTATTCCGACAGGCTCCGCTTTATCTAACTATGGCTACACCTTC	CASSTIPTGSALSNYGYTF
NA	TRBJ2-2	TRBD2	TRBV27	TGTGCCAGCAGTTGGACGGGGGGGGATAACACCGGGGAGCTGTTTTTT	CASSWTGGDNTGELFF
NA	TRBJ2-7	TRBD1	TRBV27	TGTGCCAGCAGTTTATGGGACAGTCCCTACGAGCAGTACTTC	CASSLWDSPYEQYF
NA	TRBJ2-5	NA	TRBV9	TGTGCCAGCAGCGGGGCCCCCGGGACACTCCAGGAGCAGTACTTC	CASSGAPGTLQEQYF
few	TRBJ1-1	NA	TRBV14	TGTGCCAGCAGCCAAGGACAGCTGAACACTGAAGCTTTCTTT	CASSQGQLNTEAFF
NA	TRBJ2-2	NA	TRBV11-2	TGTGCCAGCAGCTTAGATGGGGGCAGGAGGTTTTGGGACACCGGGGAGCTGTTTTTT	CASSLDGGRRFWDTGELFF
NA	TRBJ2-3	NA	TRBV11-2	TGTGCCAGCAGCCCCGGGGCGTGGGGGGCCGATACGCAGTATTTT	CASSPGAWGADTQYF
NA	TRBJ2-7	TRBD2	TRBV27	TGTGCCAGCAGCCTATCGACTAGCGGGATTCTTACAGAGCAGTACTTC	CASSLSTSGILTEQYF
NA	TRBJ1-1	NA	TRBV7-9	TGTGCCAGCAGCTCCAACTTGGGCCCAGCTTTCTTT	CASSSNLGPAFF
once	TRBJ2-6	NA	TRBV5-6	TGTGCCAGCAGCTTGGCCGAGGGGAGCGTCCTGACTTTC	CASSLAEGSVLTF
medium-sized	TRBJ2-4	NA	TRBV27	TGTGCCAGCAGTTTATCGGTCGCCCCTGGAAACATTCAGTACTTC	CASSLSVAPGNIQYF
NA	TRBJ2-7	NA	TRBV4-3	TGCGCCAGCAGCCAAGATTTCAGGGGCGAGCAGTACTTC	CASSQDFRGEQYF
few	TRBJ2-2	NA	TRBV9	TGTGCCAGCAGCGTAGAGGGGGGCGGGGACCTCACCGGGGAGCTGTTTTTT	CASSVEGGGDLTGELFF
NA	TRBJ1-3	TRBD1	TRBV5-5	TGTGCCAGCAGCTGGGTAGGGGACAGCTCCGGAAACACCATATATTTT	CASSWVGDSSGNTIYF
once	TRBJ1-2	TRBD1	TRBV2	TGTGCCAGCAGTGAAAGGGGTTCGACAGGGGGCCTCGGTGGCTACACCTTC	CASSERGSTGGLGGYTF